The entry below gives a single T cell receptor beta chain sequence along with its context. Antigen unknown. Method: immunoSEQ multiplex PCR; TCRdb's copy keeps in-frame clones and lacks some. The sample includes 330,000 or so clones, 86% seen only once; the top ten take 0.75% to 0.85%. The sample belongs to a study of cytomegalovirus exposure and HLA in healthy donors. Regarding the study as a whole: The listing of about 150 TCR beta chains classed them as cytomegalovirus-associated. A few of the chains that were CMV-associated were confirmed in vitro to be specific for CMV antigens.

The study drew the donors from its approximately 120-subject validation cohort, separate from the 666-subject first cohort. The clonotype comes from a woman aged 18-35 years in good health and CMV-seronegative. The sequenced sample was PBMCs.

The CDR3 DNA sequence: TGCGCCAGCAGCTTGGCCGTCGAGGGGACTAGTACCTACGAGCAGTACTTC. It encodes CASSLAVEGTSTYEQYF. The chain employs TRBV5-1 and TRBJ2-7, with 8 bases aligning to TRBD2. The CDR3 has 17 residues. V shed 0 bases, J shed 2 bases, and the junction held 10 bases outside the gene matches. Germline lookup yields CDR1 SGHRS and CDR2 YFSETQ.